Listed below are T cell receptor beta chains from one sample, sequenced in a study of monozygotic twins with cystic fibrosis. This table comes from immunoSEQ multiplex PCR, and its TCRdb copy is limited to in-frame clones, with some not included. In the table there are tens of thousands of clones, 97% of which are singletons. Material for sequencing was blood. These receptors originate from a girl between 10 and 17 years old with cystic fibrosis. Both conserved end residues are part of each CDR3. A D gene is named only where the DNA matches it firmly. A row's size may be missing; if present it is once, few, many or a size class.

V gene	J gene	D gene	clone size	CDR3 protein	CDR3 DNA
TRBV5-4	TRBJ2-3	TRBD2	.	CASSLASGSKADTQYF	TGTGCCAGCAGCTTGGCTAGCGGGAGTAAAGCAGATACGCAGTATTTT
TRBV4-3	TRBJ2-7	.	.	CASSHKLGLEQYF	TGCGCCAGCAGCCATAAATTGGGCTTGGAGCAGTACTTC
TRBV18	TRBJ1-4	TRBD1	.	CASSPPTGGFEKLFF	TGTGCCAGCTCACCCCCGACAGGGGGCTTTGAAAAACTGTTTTTT
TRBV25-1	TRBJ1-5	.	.	CASSEYRVGQPQHF	TGTGCCAGCAGTGAATACAGGGTAGGTCAGCCCCAGCATTTT
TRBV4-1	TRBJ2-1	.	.	CASSSTVGVYADEQFF	TGCGCCAGCAGCTCAACGGTCGGGGTATACGCCGATGAGCAGTTCTTC
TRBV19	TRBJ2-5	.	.	CASSMGHNQETQYF	TGTGCCAGTAGTATGGGACACAACCAAGAGACCCAGTACTTC
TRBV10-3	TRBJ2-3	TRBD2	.	CAISESTSGRKDTQYF	TGTGCCATCAGTGAATCTACTAGCGGGAGGAAAGATACGCAGTATTTT
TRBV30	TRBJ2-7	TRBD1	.	CACKTGEPYEQYF	TGTGCCTGCAAGACAGGGGAACCCTACGAGCAGTACTTC
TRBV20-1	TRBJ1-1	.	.	CSAIGEAFF	TGCAGTGCTATTGGTGAAGCTTTCTTT
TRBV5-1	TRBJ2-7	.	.	CASSLASGNSYEQYF	TGCGCCAGCAGCTTGGCCTCGGGCAACTCCTACGAGCAGTACTTC
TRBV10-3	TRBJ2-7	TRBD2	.	CAISEQSSGSYEQYF	TGTGCCATCAGTGAGCAATCTAGCGGTTCCTACGAGCAGTACTTC
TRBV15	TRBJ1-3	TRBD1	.	CATSRDWGQSSGNTIYF	TGTGCCACCAGCAGAGATTGGGGACAGAGCTCTGGAAACACCATATATTTT
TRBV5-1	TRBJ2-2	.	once	CASSFGAGLTGELFF	TGCGCCAGCAGCTTCGGAGCTGGGCTCACCGGGGAGCTGTTTTTT
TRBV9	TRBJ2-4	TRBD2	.	CASSAAGGLGDIQYF	TGTGCCAGCAGCGCGGCGGGAGGGCTTGGGGACATTCAGTACTTC
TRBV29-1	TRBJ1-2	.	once	CSVDIRDYGYTF	TGCAGCGTTGACATTAGGGACTATGGCTACACCTTC
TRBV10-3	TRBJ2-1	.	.	CAISFGKGYNEQFF	TGTGCCATCAGTTTCGGGAAGGGATACAATGAGCAGTTCTTC
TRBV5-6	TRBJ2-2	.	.	CASSAQGNTGELFF	TGTGCCAGCAGCGCACAGGGGAACACCGGGGAGCTGTTTTTT
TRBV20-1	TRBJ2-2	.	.	CSATNTGELFF	TGCAGTGCAACGAACACCGGGGAGCTGTTTTTT
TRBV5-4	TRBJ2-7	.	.	CASSLVRFGLDREVDEQYF	TGTGCCAGCAGCTTGGTGCGTTTTGGGTTAGACAGGGAGGTCGACGAGCAGTACTTC
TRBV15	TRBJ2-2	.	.	CATSHRETNTGELFF	TGTGCCACCAGCCACCGGGAGACGAACACCGGGGAGCTGTTTTTT
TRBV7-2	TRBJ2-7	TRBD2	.	CASSSTPGLAGFHEQYF	TGTGCCAGCAGCTCGACCCCCGGACTAGCGGGATTCCACGAGCAGTACTTC
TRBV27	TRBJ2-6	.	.	CASGASGANVLTF	TGTGCCAGTGGGGCTTCTGGGGCCAACGTCCTGACTTTC
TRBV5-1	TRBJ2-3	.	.	CASRNSGTDTQYF	TGCGCCAGCAGGAATAGCGGAACAGATACGCAGTATTTT
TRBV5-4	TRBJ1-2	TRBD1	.	CASSLIAGTDGYTF	TGTGCCAGCAGCTTGATAGCGGGGACAGATGGCTACACCTTC
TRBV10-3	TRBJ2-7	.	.	CAISESKGGFTYEQYF	TGTGCCATCAGTGAGTCAAAGGGGGGCTTTACCTACGAGCAGTACTTC
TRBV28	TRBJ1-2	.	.	CASSLNYGYTF	TGTGCCAGCAGTTTGAACTATGGCTACACCTTC
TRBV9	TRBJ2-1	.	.	CASSVEQGQEQFF	TGTGCCAGCAGCGTAGAACAGGGTCAAGAGCAGTTCTTC
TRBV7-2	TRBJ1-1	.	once	CASSSQSRTGTEAFF	TGTGCCAGCAGCTCGCAATCTCGAACTGGCACTGAAGCTTTCTTT
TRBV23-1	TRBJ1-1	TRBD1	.	CASSDRVWAAEAFF	TGCGCCAGCAGCGACAGGGTTTGGGCGGCTGAAGCTTTCTTT
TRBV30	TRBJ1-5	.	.	CAWSTDRQPQHF	TGTGCCTGGAGTACAGACAGACAGCCCCAGCATTTT
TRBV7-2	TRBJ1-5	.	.	CASSLGVNQPQHF	TGTGCCAGCAGTCTGGGGGTGAATCAGCCCCAGCATTTT
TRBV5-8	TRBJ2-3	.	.	CASSLDQTDTQYF	TGTGCCAGCAGCCTGGACCAAACGGATACGCAGTATTTT